The present entry profiles one TCR beta chain with its context. This clonotype was seen more than once but under ten times. Its antigen is currently not known. No per-base quality is available; no much larger clone lies one base away. Only healthy Caucasian donors were included. The twin cohort consisted of three pairs of female monozygotic twins, all aged about 18 to 29 years. Peripheral blood mononuclear cells were the source from which RNA for the TCR libraries was isolated. These data originate in a study of identical twins (dated by TCRdb to 2016 to 2017). Context from the whole study: To test whether fetal clonotypes persist, the study used deep sequencing on TCR alpha and beta repertoires from monozygotic twins, unrelated adults of various ages, and cord blood. Replicate twin experiments were performed at different times using different library preparation protocols to rule out contamination.

The germline V end is reduced by 3 bases and the J end by 7 bases; junction bases left unmatched: 12. Based on the germline V gene (reference sequence), the CDR1 and CDR2 sequences are LGHDT and YNNKEL. Taken from cysteine to phenylalanine, the CDR3 has 17 residues. The DNA shown is the 51-base CDR3, in frame from base 1. Study-wide findings and limitations: In monozygotic twins, recombination models systematically underestimated out-of-frame TCR alpha sharing, but the models matched the sharing seen between unrelated individuals. Fewer insertions were carried by abundant cord blood beta clonotypes, a similar but weaker trend appeared in young adult naive repertoires, and no such trend appeared in memory repertoires. Excess twin sharing in beta out-of-frame sequences was weaker because fewer shared sequences lowered the signal-to-noise ratio. Compared with coincidental sharing between unrelated individuals, out-of-frame TCR alpha sequences shared between twins had an excess of sequences with low generation probability. Zero-insertion analyses could be partly confounded by invariant T cells such as MAIT and iNKT, although diverse VJ usage argued against such confounding for most clonotypes. Because the same donors could not be followed over many years, the conclusions depended on cross-sectional statistical analysis.

Libraries were made using 5' RACE. The sequencer was an Illumina HiSeq 2000. Template switching added a universal primer binding site, and the final cDNA carried a unique molecular identifier that allowed TCR cDNA molecules to be counted accurately. Specific primers in the conserved constant-segment region were used to synthesize first-strand cDNA for TCR alpha and beta chains. To control for contamination, every cDNA library carried two barcodes: a SMART-Mk sample barcode plus Illumina barcodes. Two successive PCR steps introduced TruSeq adapter sequences along with Illumina sample barcodes. The Illumina HiSeq platform was used with custom primers to sequence TCR alpha and beta cDNA libraries. The paper's data handling went like this. MiGEC was used to process raw reads and extract unique molecular identifiers, and MiXCR was used to find CDR3 positions. Recombination models were inferred per individual with the repgenHMM and IGoR tools using an EM algorithm. Shared clonotypes were analyzed with the tcR package in R, and sharing was normalized by the product of cloneset sizes. Out-of-frame nonproductive sequences were analyzed to study raw recombination free of thymic and clonal selection effects. TCRdb passed the public sequencing reads through fastp at Q25 and MiXCR, retaining productive beta sequences. Rows are combined by CDR3 protein, so each entry shows the most common genes and DNA. The V and J calls come from TCRdb's annotation, not from the publication. The sample table lists about 720,000 distinct CDR3 sequences, 8.5% to 9% of them with a count of one. The leading ten clones occupy around 0.98% of the sample.

These records were also assigned to another study, of yellow fever vaccine responses in identical twins. Drawing on the second study: The T cell response to vaccination in identical twins was reported by the authors to appear partly convergent and partly personalized. In identical twins, the study followed T cell clones that responded to the vaccine with precision.

The sequencing sample was made of PBMCs. The rearranged segments are TRBV3-1 and TRBJ2-1, and 10 junctional nucleotides match TRBD1. This sequence originates from a woman under 30 in good health. The bases are TGTGCCAGCAGCCAGATGGGGGGGACAGGGGACGTAAATGAGCAGTTCTTC. This is translated as CASSQMGGTGDVNEQFF.